This TCR beta chain originates from a study of Tregs in tolerant kidney transplant recipients. Study-level findings and limits: Validation in larger populations is needed because few patients were studied. Tregs expanded with activated donor B cells seemed most donor-specific. Biological reproducibility was not directly addressed in this study.

TCRdb's table, derived via immunoSEQ multiplex PCR, lists solely in-frame clones and lacks some. Of tens of thousands of clones in the sample, roughly nine tenths were seen once. The CDR3 sequence is 11 residues long. Thawed PBMCs were FACS-sorted into unstimulated CD4+CD25+CD127- regulatory T cells, CD4+CD25- non-regulatory cells, CD4 and CD8 cells. In the case of this clone: The antigen remains unidentified.

This sequence was found in a human donor in good health. The gene calls are TRBV21-1 and TRBJ2-7; the D call in the table, TRBD2, was not verified against the DNA. TRBV21-1 is reported as a pseudogene. Material for sequencing was CD8+ T cells from blood. The CDR3 DNA is TGTGCCAGCATTTTCGCGAGGGAGCAGTACTTC. It yields the protein CASIFAREQYF.